The T cell receptor (beta chain) described here comes from a study of blood T cell repertoires in COVID-19. Profiling relied on immunoSEQ multiplex PCR, and the TCRdb table lists in-frame clones only, not all of them. The sample records more than 250,000 clones, approximately 89% being singletons. This CDR3 comprises 15 residues. Trimming cost V 4 bases and J 1 base, with 13 bases left between them. The V gene's germline CDR1 is MRHNA and CDR2 SNTAGT. The gene calls are TRBV6-4 and TRBJ1-1; possible D gene TRBD1, 6 bases. The sample was peripheral blood. This sequence was found in a woman in her 30s with COVID-19, enrolled during active disease. CDR3 residues: CASSAQGLGNTEAFF. The CDR3 coding sequence is TGTGCCAGCAGTGCCCAGGGGCTGGGGAACACTGAAGCTTTCTTT.